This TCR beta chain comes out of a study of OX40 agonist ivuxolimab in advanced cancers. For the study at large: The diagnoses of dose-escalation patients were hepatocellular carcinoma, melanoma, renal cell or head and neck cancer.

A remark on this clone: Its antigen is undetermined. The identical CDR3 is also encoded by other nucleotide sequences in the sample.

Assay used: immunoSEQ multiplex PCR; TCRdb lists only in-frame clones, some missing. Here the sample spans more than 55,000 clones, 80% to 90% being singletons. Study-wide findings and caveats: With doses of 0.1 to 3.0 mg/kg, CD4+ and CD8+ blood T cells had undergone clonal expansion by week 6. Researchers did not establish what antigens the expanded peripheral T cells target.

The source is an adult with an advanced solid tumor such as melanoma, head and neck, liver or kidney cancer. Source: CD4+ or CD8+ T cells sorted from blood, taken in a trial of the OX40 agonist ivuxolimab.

The CDR3 DNA reads as TGCGCCAGCAGCTTGGGGACAGGCACAGATACGCAGTATTTT. Amino acids: CASSLGTGTDTQYF. J is TRBJ2-3 and V is TRBV5-1, with D maybe TRBD1 (6 bases). CDR3 length: 14 amino acids. The germline V gene has CDR1 SGHRS and CDR2 YFSETQ. V lost 0 bases to trimming and J lost 1 base, with 6 bases between them.